The sequence of this TCR beta chain was determined in a study of control samples from healthy donors and cancer patients (TCRdb year 2020). The library was prepared using the immunoSEQ multiplex PCR assay. The table was pulled from immuneACCESS by TCRdb, which kept in-frame rearrangements only. Such tables lose some clones; where checked, under half of the loss comes from unresolved V genes, and the rest has no known cause. The sample table shows 51,000 or so clones, and 80% are seen once. The ten largest clones add up to around a tenth of the sample. CDR1 and CDR2 are drawn from the germline V gene: KGHSH, LQKENI. The CDR3 spans 15 residues, from the cysteine through the phenylalanine. The only DNA kept is the CDR3, 45 bases in frame from the first base. The germline ends are 13 bases apart after V is trimmed by 3 bases and J by 4 bases. Turning to this clone: This receptor's antigen is unknown. No qualities accompany the bases; no much larger clone lies one base away.

This TCR was sampled from a man between 65 and 85 years old in good health. The sample consisted of blood. This receptor chain uses TRBV18 and TRBJ1-5, with TRBD1 tentatively as D gene (6 bases match). The CDR3 is CASSPAGAPNQPQHF. The nucleotide sequence is TGTGCCAGCTCACCGGCGGGGGCGCCGAATCAGCCCCAGCATTTT.